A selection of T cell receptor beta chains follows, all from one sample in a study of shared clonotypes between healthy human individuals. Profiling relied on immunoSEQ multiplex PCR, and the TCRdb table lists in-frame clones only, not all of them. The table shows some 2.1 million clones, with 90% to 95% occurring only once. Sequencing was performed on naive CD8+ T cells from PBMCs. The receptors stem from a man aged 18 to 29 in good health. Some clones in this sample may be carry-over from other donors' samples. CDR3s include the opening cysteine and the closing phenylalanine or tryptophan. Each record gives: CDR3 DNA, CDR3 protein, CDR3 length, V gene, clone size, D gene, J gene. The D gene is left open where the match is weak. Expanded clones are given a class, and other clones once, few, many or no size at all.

TGCGCCAGCAGCTTGGGCATTGGCAGAATGGCCAATGAGCAGTTCTTC | CASSLGIGRMANEQFF | 16 | TRBV5-1 | NA | NA | TRBJ2-1
TGTGCCAGCAGCTCACCAGAGACCCAGTACTTC | CASSSPETQYF | 11 | TRBV7-9 | NA | NA | TRBJ2-5
TGTGCCAGCAGCGCCGATCCGTACCTCACGAAGGACACTGAAGCTTTCTTT | CASSADPYLTKDTEAFF | 17 | TRBV9 | NA | NA | TRBJ1-1
TGCGCCAGCAGCTCCGGGGACCATTACGAGCAGTACTTC | CASSSGDHYEQYF | 13 | TRBV5-1 | NA | NA | TRBJ2-7
TGTGCCAGCAGCTTAAAGGATTTCACTGAAGCTTTCTTT | CASSLKDFTEAFF | 13 | TRBV7-2 | NA | NA | TRBJ1-1
TGTGCCAGCAGTTTAGGGGGGACAGGGTCTGAAGCTTTCTTT | CASSLGGTGSEAFF | 14 | TRBV27 | NA | TRBD1 | TRBJ1-1
TGTGCCAGCAGCGCCATTTCCCCGGACATGTCTGAAGCTTTCTTT | CASSAISPDMSEAFF | 15 | TRBV9 | NA | NA | TRBJ1-1
TGTGCCTGGAGTCCCTGGACTAGCGAGATTTACAATGAGCAGTTCTTC | CAWSPWTSEIYNEQFF | 16 | TRBV30 | NA | TRBD2 | TRBJ2-1
TGTGCCAGTAGTGGACTAGCGGGGGGTATCCGGGAGCTGTTTTTT | CASSGLAGGIRELFF | 15 | TRBV19 | NA | TRBD2 | TRBJ2-2
TGTGCTAGTGGTTCGACCGCGAACACTGAAGCTTTCTTT | CASGSTANTEAFF | 13 | TRBV12-5 | NA | NA | TRBJ1-1
TGTGCCAGCAGCTTAGTCTCCCAGCGGGATTTTTTCCAGGCCAATGAGCAGTTCTTC | CASSLVSQRDFFQANEQFF | 19 | TRBV11-2 | NA | TRBD2 | TRBJ2-1
TGTGCCAGCAGTTTTGGGACAGGGCGTTGGGAGCAGTACTTC | CASSFGTGRWEQYF | 14 | TRBV27 | few | TRBD1 | TRBJ2-7
TGTGCCAGCAGCCCGAGGACTAGCGGGACCTACGAGCAGTACTTC | CASSPRTSGTYEQYF | 15 | TRBV11-3 | NA | TRBD2 | TRBJ2-7
TGTGCCAGTAGTTCCTCCTCAGGAAGCAATCAGCCCCAGCATTTT | CASSSSSGSNQPQHF | 15 | TRBV19 | NA | NA | TRBJ1-5
TGTGCCAGCAGTGAGGCGCGGCACGGCACGGGCGAGCAGTACTTC | CASSEARHGTGEQYF | 15 | TRBV6-1 | once | NA | TRBJ2-7
TGTGCCAGCAGCTTACATCCAGGGTTAGGCAACAATGAGCAGTTCTTC | CASSLHPGLGNNEQFF | 16 | TRBV7-9 | NA | NA | TRBJ2-1
TGTGCCAGCAGCCCCCATCCGGTCAATGAGCAGTTCTTC | CASSPHPVNEQFF | 13 | TRBV5-6 | NA | NA | TRBJ2-1
TGTGCCAGCAGTTCCCCCCAGGGGCGTGACACTGAAGCTTTCTTT | CASSSPQGRDTEAFF | 15 | TRBV27 | NA | NA | TRBJ1-1
TGTGCCAGCAGCCAAGATCAGGGGGACTTAAATGAGCAGTTCTTC | CASSQDQGDLNEQFF | 15 | TRBV4-2 | NA | NA | TRBJ2-1
TGTGCCAGCTCACCACCGTACGGAGGCTCTGGAAACACCATATATTTT | CASSPPYGGSGNTIYF | 16 | TRBV18 | NA | NA | TRBJ1-3
TGTGCCAGCAGTCCCTGGTGGAGGGCTGGAAGTGAGCAGTTCTTC | CASSPWWRAGSEQFF | 15 | TRBV27 | once | NA | TRBJ2-1
TGTGCCAGCAGTTTATTGGGGGGGATGAGGGAGCAGTACTTC | CASSLLGGMREQYF | 14 | TRBV6-5 | NA | TRBD2 | TRBJ2-7
TGTGCCAGCAGTTTATTTCGGGACAACGGGGAGTTCTTC | CASSLFRDNGEFF | 13 | TRBV27 | NA | NA | TRBJ2-1
TGTGCCAGCAGTGAAAAGGGGGATTGGGGAGAGCAGTACTTC | CASSEKGDWGEQYF | 14 | TRBV6-1 | NA | NA | TRBJ2-7
TGTGCCAGCAGCAGGGCAGGGGATAATACGCAGTATTTT | CASSRAGDNTQYF | 13 | TRBV5-6 | NA | NA | TRBJ2-3
TGCAGCGTTGATTCCGATTATCCTGAAGCTTTCTTT | CSVDSDYPEAFF | 12 | TRBV29-1 | NA | NA | TRBJ1-1
TGTGCCAGCAGTTCGATAAAACTCGCAGGGGCTGCAGATACGCAGTATTTT | CASSSIKLAGAADTQYF | 17 | TRBV27 | once | NA | TRBJ2-3
TGTGCCAGCAGCTCGTGGGGGGGCCCGGAGACCCAGTACTTC | CASSSWGGPETQYF | 14 | TRBV5-6 | NA | NA | TRBJ2-5
TGTGCCAGCAGTTACGGGCTGGGACACAATGAGCAGTTCTTC | CASSYGLGHNEQFF | 14 | TRBV6-5 | NA | NA | TRBJ2-1
TGTGCCAGCAGCTCTAGCCCCAATGAGCAGTTCTTC | CASSSSPNEQFF | 12 | TRBV7-9 | once | NA | TRBJ2-1
TGCGCCAGCAGCTTGAGTCTCGGGACAGGCCTTGGGGAGACCCAGTACTTC | CASSLSLGTGLGETQYF | 17 | TRBV5-1 | NA | TRBD1 | TRBJ2-5
TGTGCCAGCAGTTTCCCCGGACTAGCGGGAGCCAATGAGCAGTTCTTC | CASSFPGLAGANEQFF | 16 | TRBV28 | NA | TRBD2 | TRBJ2-1
TGTGCCAGCAGCTTAGATCGGGACTCTCGCTACACCTTC | CASSLDRDSRYTF | 13 | TRBV7-9 | once | NA | TRBJ1-2
TGTGCCAGCAGTCTAACCTCCTACGAGCAGTACTTC | CASSLTSYEQYF | 12 | TRBV28 | NA | NA | TRBJ2-7
TGTGCCAGCAGCCAGATACTAGGACCCGGGGCAGATACGCAGTATTTT | CASSQILGPGADTQYF | 16 | TRBV11-2 | NA | NA | TRBJ2-3
TGTGCCAGCAGCCCCGATAGAAGGGGAAAGGGCGAGCAGTACTTC | CASSPDRRGKGEQYF | 15 | TRBV9 | NA | NA | TRBJ2-7
TGTGCCAGCAGCTACCCGTACTCACAGGGGGCCAACACTGAAGCTTTCTTT | CASSYPYSQGANTEAFF | 17 | TRBV7-6 | NA | TRBD1 | TRBJ1-1
TGCGCCACCCGGACAGGCCTCTACGAGCAGTACTTC | CATRTGLYEQYF | 12 | TRBV10-1 | NA | TRBD1 | TRBJ2-7
TGTGCCAGCAGTTTAAGAGGGTATAGCTCCTACGAGCAGTACTTC | CASSLRGYSSYEQYF | 15 | TRBV27 | NA | NA | TRBJ2-7
TGTGCCAGCAGCTTTCTAGCGGGAGGGGGCTACGAGCAGTACTTC | CASSFLAGGGYEQYF | 15 | TRBV7-2 | NA | TRBD2 | TRBJ2-7
TGTGCCAGCAGCGTAGAACAGGGGAACACCGGGGAGCTGTTTTTT | CASSVEQGNTGELFF | 15 | TRBV9 | few | NA | TRBJ2-2
TGTGCCAGCAGCCGAGGACAGGGACGTGAGACCCAGTACTTC | CASSRGQGRETQYF | 14 | TRBV2 | NA | TRBD1 | TRBJ2-5
TGTGCCTGGAGTGGTGACGAGCGGGGCCCCCAAGAGACCCAGTACTTC | CAWSGDERGPQETQYF | 16 | TRBV30 | NA | TRBD2 | TRBJ2-5
TGTGCCAGCAGTTTAGGCGGGTTTGGAGCCGAGCAGTACTTC | CASSLGGFGAEQYF | 14 | TRBV27 | NA | NA | TRBJ2-7
TGTGCCAGCAGCTTAGGAGCTAGCGGCTACAATGAGCAGTTCTTC | CASSLGASGYNEQFF | 15 | TRBV11-2 | NA | TRBD2 | TRBJ2-1
TGTGCCAGCCGAATTACGAACAATGAGCAGTTCTTC | CASRITNNEQFF | 12 | TRBV7-9 | NA | NA | TRBJ2-1
TGTGCCAGCAGCTTTAGCCCAGATAAGAAAGGACTGTTTTTT | CASSFSPDKKGLFF | 14 | TRBV11-2 | NA | NA | TRBJ1-4
TGTGCCACCGATCAGGTTAACTACGAGCAGTACTTC | CATDQVNYEQYF | 12 | TRBV27 | NA | NA | TRBJ2-7
TGTGCCAGCACCTATCGCGCGGCGGGTGTATCCTACGAGCAGTACTTC | CASTYRAAGVSYEQYF | 16 | TRBV6-6 | NA | NA | TRBJ2-7
TGTGCCAGCAGTTACACTAGCGGGCTCTCCGAGACCCAGTACTTC | CASSYTSGLSETQYF | 15 | TRBV6-5 | NA | TRBD2 | TRBJ2-5
TGTGCCAGCAGTTTCCCCTATGAAGAGACCCAGTACTTC | CASSFPYEETQYF | 13 | TRBV28 | NA | NA | TRBJ2-5
TGTGCCAGCAGCGTAGGGGGAGCTAGCTCCTACAATGAGCAGTTCTTC | CASSVGGASSYNEQFF | 16 | TRBV9 | NA | NA | TRBJ2-1
TGTGCCTGGAGTCACCTGGAGGGGAACACTGAAGCTTTCTTT | CAWSHLEGNTEAFF | 14 | TRBV30 | NA | NA | TRBJ1-1
TGTGCCAGTAGTATCTGGGCAGGAGAGACCCAGTACTTC | CASSIWAGETQYF | 13 | TRBV19 | once | NA | TRBJ2-5
TGTGCCAGCAGCGTAGTCGGGACTAGTAGTACAGATACGCAGTATTTT | CASSVVGTSSTDTQYF | 16 | TRBV9 | NA | TRBD2 | TRBJ2-3
TGTGCCAGCAGTTTACAGGGGTATAACTATGGCTACACCTTC | CASSLQGYNYGYTF | 14 | TRBV27 | NA | NA | TRBJ1-2
TGCGCCAGCAGCTTAACCGAGGCGGCGACCCAGTACTTC | CASSLTEAATQYF | 13 | TRBV5-1 | NA | NA | TRBJ2-5
TGTGCCTGGGGTGGGGGATCCTACGAGCAGTACTTC | CAWGGGSYEQYF | 12 | TRBV30 | NA | NA | TRBJ2-7